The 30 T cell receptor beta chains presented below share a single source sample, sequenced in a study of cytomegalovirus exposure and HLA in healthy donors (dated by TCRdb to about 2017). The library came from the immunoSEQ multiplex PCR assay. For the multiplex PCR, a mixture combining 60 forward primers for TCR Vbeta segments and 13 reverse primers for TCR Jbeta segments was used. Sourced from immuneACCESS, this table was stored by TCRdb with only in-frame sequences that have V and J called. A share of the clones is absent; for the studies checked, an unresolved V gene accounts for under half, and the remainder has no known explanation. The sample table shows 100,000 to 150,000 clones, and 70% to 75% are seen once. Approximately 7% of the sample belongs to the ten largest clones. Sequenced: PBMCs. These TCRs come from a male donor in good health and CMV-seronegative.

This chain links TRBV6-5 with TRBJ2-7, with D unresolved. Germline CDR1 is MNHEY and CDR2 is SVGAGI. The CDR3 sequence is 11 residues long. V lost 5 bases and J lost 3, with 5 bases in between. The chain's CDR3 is CASSHSYEQYF. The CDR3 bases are TGTGCCAGCAGTCACAGCTACGAGCAGTACTTC.

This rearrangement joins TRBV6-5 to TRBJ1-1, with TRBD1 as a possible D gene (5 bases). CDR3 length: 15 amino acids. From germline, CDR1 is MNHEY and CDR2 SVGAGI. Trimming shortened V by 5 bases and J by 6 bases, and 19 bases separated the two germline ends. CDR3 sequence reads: CASSPPGGSGAEAFF. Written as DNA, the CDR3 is TGTGCCAGCAGTCCCCCCGGAGGATCGGGGGCTGAAGCTTTCTTT.

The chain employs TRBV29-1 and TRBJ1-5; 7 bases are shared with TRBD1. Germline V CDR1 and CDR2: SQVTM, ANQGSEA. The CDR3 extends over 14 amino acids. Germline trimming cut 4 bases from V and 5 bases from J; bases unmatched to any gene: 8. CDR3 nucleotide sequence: TGCAGCGTTGCCTTTACAGGGGCGGATCAGCCCCAGCATTTT. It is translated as CSVAFTGADQPQHF. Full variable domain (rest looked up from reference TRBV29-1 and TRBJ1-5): SAVISQKPSRDICQRGTSLTIQCQVDSQVTMMFWYRQQPGQSLTLIATANQGSEATYESGFVIDKFPISRPNLTFSTLTVSNMSPEDSSIYLCSVAFTGADQPQHFGDGTRLSIL.

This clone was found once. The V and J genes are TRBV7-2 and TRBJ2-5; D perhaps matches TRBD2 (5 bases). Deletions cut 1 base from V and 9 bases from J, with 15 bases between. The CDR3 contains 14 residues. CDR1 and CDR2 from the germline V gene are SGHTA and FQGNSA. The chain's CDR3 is CASSLDPGTVSQYF. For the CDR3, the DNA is TGTGCCAGCAGCTTAGATCCGGGAACTGTGTCCCAGTACTTC. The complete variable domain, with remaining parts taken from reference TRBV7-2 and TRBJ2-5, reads GAGVSQSPSNKVTEKGKDVELRCDPISGHTALYWYRQSLGQGLEFLIYFQGNSAPDKSGLPSDRFSAERTGGSVSTLTIQRTQQEDSAVYLCASSLDPGTVSQYFGPGTRLLVL.

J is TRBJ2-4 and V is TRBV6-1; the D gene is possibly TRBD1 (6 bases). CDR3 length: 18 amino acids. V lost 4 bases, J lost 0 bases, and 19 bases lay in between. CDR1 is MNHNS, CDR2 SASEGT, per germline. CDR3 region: CASSALLLQGRAKNIQYF. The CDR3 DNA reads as TGTGCCAGCAGTGCCCTACTACTACAGGGAAGAGCCAAAAACATTCAGTACTTC.

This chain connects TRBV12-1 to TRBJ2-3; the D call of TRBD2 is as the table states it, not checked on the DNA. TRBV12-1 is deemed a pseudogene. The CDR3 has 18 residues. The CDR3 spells CASSFRTSGGASTDTQYF. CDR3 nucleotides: TGTGCCAGCAGCTTCCGGACTAGCGGGGGGGCCAGTACAGATACGCAGTATTTT.

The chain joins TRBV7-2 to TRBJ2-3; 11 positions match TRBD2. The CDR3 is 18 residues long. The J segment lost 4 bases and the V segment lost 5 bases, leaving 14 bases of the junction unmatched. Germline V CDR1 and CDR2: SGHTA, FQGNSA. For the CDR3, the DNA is TGTGCCAGCAGCCCGGACACCCATAGCGGGGGGGCCTCAGATACGCAGTATTTT. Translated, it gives CASSPDTHSGGASDTQYF. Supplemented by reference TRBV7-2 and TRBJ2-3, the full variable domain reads GAGVSQSPSNKVTEKGKDVELRCDPISGHTALYWYRQSLGQGLEFLIYFQGNSAPDKSGLPSDRFSAERTGGSVSTLTIQRTQQEDSAVYLCASSPDTHSGGASDTQYFGPGTRLTVL.

The CDR3 sequence: CASSPFPEPYEQYF. The CDR3 nucleotides read TGTGCCAGCAGCCCCTTCCCAGAACCCTACGAGCAGTACTTC. This chain joins TRBV7-6 and TRBJ2-7, with D unclear. The CDR3 totals 14 residues. CDR1 is SGHVS, CDR2 FNYEAQ, per germline. V was cut by 5 bases and J by 2 bases, with 13 bases left in between.

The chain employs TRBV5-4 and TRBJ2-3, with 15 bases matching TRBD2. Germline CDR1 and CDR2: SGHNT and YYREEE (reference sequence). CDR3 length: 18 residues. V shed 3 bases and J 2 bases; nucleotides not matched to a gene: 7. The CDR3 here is CASSSGLAGGLYTDTQYF. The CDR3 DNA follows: TGTGCCAGCAGCTCGGGACTAGCGGGAGGCCTCTACACAGATACGCAGTATTTT.

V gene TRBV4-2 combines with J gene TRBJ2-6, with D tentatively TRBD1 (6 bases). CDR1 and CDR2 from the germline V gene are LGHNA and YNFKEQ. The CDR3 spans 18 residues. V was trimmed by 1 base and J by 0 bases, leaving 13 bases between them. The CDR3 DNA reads TGTGCCAGCAGCCAAGGGACAGATTTCTTCTCTGGGGCCAACGTCCTGACTTTC. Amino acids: CASSQGTDFFSGANVLTF.

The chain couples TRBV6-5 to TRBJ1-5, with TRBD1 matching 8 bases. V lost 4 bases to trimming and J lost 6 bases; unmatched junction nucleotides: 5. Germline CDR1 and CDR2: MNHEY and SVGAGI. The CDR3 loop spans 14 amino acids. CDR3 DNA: TGTGCCAGCAGTTTAAGGGGACAGGCTCAGCCCCAGCATTTT. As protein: CASSLRGQAQPQHF.

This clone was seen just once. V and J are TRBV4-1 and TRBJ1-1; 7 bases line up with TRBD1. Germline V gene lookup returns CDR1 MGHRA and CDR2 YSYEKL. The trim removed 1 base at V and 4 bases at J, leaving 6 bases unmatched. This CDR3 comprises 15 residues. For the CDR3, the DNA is TGCGCCAGCAGCCAAGGAGGGGGCCGGGTCACTGAAGCTTTCTTT. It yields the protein CASSQGGGRVTEAFF.

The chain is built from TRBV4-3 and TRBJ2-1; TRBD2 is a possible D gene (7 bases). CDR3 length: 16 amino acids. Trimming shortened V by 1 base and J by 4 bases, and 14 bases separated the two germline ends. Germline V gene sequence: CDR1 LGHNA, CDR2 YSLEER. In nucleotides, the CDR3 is TGCGCCAGCAGCCAAGCTCGCGGGGGCCTATACAATGAGCAGTTCTTC. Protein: CASSQARGGLYNEQFF.

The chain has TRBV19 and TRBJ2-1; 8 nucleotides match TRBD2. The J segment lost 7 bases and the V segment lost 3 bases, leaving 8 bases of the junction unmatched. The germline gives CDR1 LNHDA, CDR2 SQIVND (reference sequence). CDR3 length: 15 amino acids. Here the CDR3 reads CASSILSSGGNEQFF. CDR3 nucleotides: TGTGCCAGTAGTATCCTTTCCAGCGGGGGAAATGAGCAGTTCTTC.

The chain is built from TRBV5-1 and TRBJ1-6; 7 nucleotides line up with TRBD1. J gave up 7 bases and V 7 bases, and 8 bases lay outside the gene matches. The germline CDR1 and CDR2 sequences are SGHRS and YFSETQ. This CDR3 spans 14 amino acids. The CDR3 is CASRREGGNSPLHF. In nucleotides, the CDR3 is TGCGCCAGCCGTCGGGAAGGGGGCAATTCACCCCTCCACTTT.

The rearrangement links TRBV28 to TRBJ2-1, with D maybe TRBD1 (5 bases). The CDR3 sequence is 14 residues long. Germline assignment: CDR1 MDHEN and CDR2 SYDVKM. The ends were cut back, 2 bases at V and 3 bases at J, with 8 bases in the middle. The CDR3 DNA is TGTGCCAGCAGTTTACTCGACAGCTACAATGAGCAGTTCTTC. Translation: CASSLLDSYNEQFF.

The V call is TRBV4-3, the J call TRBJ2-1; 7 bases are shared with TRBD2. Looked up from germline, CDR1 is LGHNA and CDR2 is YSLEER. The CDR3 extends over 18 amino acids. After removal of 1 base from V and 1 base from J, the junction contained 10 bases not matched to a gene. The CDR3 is CASSQGLRGEGSYNEQFF. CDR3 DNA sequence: TGCGCCAGCAGCCAAGGGCTTAGAGGGGAGGGGTCCTACAATGAGCAGTTCTTC.

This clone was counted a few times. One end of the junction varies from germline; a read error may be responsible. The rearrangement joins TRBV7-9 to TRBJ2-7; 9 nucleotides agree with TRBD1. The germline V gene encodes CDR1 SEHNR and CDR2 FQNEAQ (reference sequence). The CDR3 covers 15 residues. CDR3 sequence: CSSSLGDRVIYEQYF. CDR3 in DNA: TGTTCCAGCAGCTTAGGGGACAGGGTAATCTACGAGCAGTACTTC.

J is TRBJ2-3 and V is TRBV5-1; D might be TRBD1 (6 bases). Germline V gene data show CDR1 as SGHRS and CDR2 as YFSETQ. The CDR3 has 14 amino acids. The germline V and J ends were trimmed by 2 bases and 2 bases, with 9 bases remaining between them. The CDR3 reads CASSFGDNTDTQYF. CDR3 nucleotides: TGCGCCAGCAGCTTTGGGGACAACACAGATACGCAGTATTTT.

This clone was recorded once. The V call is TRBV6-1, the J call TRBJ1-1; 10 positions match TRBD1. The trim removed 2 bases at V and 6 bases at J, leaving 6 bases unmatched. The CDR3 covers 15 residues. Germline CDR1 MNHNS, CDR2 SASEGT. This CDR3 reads CASSEWTGGRPEAFF. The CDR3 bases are TGTGCCAGCAGTGAATGGACAGGGGGTCGTCCTGAAGCTTTCTTT.

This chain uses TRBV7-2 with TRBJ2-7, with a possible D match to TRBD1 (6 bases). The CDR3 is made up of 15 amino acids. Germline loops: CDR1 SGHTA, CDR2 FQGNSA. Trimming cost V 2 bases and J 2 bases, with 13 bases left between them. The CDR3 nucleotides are TGTGCCAGCAGCTTAACAGGGTCTCCCACCTACGAGCAGTACTTC. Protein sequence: CASSLTGSPTYEQYF.

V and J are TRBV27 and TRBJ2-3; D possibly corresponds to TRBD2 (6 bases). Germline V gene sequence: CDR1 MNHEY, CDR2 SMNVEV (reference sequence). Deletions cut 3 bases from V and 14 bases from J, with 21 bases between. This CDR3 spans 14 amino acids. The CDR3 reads CASSFFRDGGTLYF. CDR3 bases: TGTGCCAGCAGTTTTTTTCGTGACGGGGGAACTCTGTATTTT.

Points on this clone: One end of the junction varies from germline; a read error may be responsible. The CDR3 loop is CSSSLVRASGANVLTF. The DNA of the CDR3 is TGTTCCAGCAGCTTGGTCAGGGCGTCTGGGGCCAACGTCCTGACTTTC. The chain has TRBV7-9 and TRBJ2-6; tentatively, D is TRBD1 (5 bases). CDR3 length: 16 residues. CDR1 SEHNR and CDR2 FQNEAQ come from the germline V gene (reference sequence).

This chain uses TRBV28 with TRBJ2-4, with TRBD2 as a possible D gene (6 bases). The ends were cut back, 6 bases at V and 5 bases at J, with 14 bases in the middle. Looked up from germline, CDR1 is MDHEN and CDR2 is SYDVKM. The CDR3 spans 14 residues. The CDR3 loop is CASSPSGVQNIQYF. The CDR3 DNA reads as TGTGCCAGCAGCCCCTCGGGAGTGCAAAACATTCAGTACTTC.

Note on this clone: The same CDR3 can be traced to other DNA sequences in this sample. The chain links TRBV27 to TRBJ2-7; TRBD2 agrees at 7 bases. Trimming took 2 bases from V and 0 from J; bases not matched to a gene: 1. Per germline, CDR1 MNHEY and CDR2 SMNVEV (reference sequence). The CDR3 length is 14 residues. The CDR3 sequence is CASSLGGSSYEQYF. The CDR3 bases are TGTGCCAGCAGTTTAGGCGGGAGCTCCTACGAGCAGTACTTC.

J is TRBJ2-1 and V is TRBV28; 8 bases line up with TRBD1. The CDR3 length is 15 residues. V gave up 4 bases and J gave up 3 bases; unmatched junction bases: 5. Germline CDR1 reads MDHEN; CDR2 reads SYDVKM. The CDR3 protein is CASSSGQVYYNEQFF. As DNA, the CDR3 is TGTGCCAGCAGTTCGGGACAGGTCTACTACAATGAGCAGTTCTTC.

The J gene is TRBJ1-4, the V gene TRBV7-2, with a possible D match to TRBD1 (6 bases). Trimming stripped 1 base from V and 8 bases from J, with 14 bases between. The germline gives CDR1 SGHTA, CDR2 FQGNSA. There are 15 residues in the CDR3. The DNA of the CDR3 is TGTGCCAGCAGCTTAGGGACAGTGGTGGCAGAAAAACTGTTTTTT. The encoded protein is CASSLGTVVAEKLFF.

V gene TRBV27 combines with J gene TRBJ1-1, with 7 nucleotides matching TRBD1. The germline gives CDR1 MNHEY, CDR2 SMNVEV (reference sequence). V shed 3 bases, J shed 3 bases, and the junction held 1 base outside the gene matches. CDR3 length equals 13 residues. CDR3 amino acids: CASSFDRDTEAFF. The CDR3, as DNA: TGTGCCAGCAGTTTCGACAGGGACACTGAAGCTTTCTTT.

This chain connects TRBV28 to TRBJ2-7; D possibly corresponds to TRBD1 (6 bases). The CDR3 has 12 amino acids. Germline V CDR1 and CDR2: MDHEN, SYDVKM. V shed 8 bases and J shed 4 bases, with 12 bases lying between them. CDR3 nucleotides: TGTGCCAGCGTGGACAGAAGATACGAGCAGTACTTC. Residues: CASVDRRYEQYF. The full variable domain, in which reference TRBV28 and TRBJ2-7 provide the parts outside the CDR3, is DVKVTQSSRYLVKRTGEKVFLECVQDMDHENMFWYRQDPGLGLRLIYFSYDVKMKEKGDIPEGYSVSREKKERFSLILESASTNQTSMYLCASVDRRYEQYFGPGTRLTVT.

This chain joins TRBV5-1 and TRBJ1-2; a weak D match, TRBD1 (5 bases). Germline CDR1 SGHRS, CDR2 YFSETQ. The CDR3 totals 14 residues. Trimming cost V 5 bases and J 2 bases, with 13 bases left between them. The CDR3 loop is CASSSAGGNYGYTF. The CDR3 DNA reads TGCGCCAGCAGTTCCGCGGGGGGAAACTATGGCTACACCTTC.